This T cell receptor (beta chain) originates from a study of T cell responses to AZD1222 COVID-19 vaccine. Study overall: Analysis merged second doses at about 4 or about 12 weeks.

The CDR3 is made up of 15 amino acids. Trimming left V 2 bases short and J 1 base short, with 6 bases between. Germline V gives CDR1 MNHNY, CDR2 SVGAGI (reference sequence). Findings of the study overall: Increases in Spike-specific TCR breadth and depth were seen after two AZD1222 doses. Distributed over spike, vaccine-associated CD4 TCRs predominated at 160-218 and 743-854.

Comment on this clone: Its antigen is not known.

TCRdb's table, derived via immunoSEQ multiplex PCR, lists solely in-frame clones and lacks some. The table has 90,000 to 150,000 clones, around 88% seen once. The TCR comes from an adult in good health. The rearrangement uses TRBV6-6 and TRBJ1-6; D not resolved. Sequenced material: peripheral blood, taken on day 0 of AZD1222 vaccination. The CDR3: CASSYGESYNSPLHF. The CDR3 bases are TGTGCCAGCAGTTACGGGGAGTCCTATAATTCACCCCTCCACTTT.